The 15 T cell receptor beta chains listed next were all sequenced from one sample in a study of blood T cell repertoires in COVID-19 (dated by TCRdb to about 2020). The method behind the library was the immunoSEQ multiplex PCR assay. TCRdb holds this immuneACCESS table with in-frame rearrangements only. Some clones are missing; in checked studies, unresolved V genes explain under half, and the rest has no known cause. A total of 100,000 or so clones appear in this sample, approximately 80% of them only once. The ten largest make up approximately 12% of the sample. Sequenced input: peripheral blood. The receptors were gathered from a woman in her 70s with active or convalescent COVID-19.

V usage is TRBV2 and J usage is TRBJ1-2, with TRBD1 matching over 8 bases. CDR1 is SNHLY and CDR2 is FYNNEI in the germline V gene. Unmatched junction bases numbered 6, after V lost 2 bases and J lost 1 base. The CDR3 consists of 16 residues. The CDR3: CASSETGGRSNYGYTF. CDR3 sequence (DNA): TGTGCCAGCAGTGAAACAGGGGGAAGAAGTAACTATGGCTACACCTTC.

The V gene is TRBV10-3, the J gene TRBJ1-6, with D possibly TRBD1 on 6 matching bases. The CDR3 totals 15 residues. Trimming removed 0 bases at V and 11 bases at J, with 14 bases between. CDR1 is ENHRY, CDR2 SYGVKD, per germline. DNA for the CDR3: TGTGCCATCAGTGAGTCGACAGGTCGTATGGCACCCCTCCACTTT. Amino acid sequence: CAISESTGRMAPLHF.

The CDR3: CASRRGPVDEKLFF. In DNA form, the CDR3 reads TGTGCCAGCAGAAGGGGCCCAGTGGATGAAAAACTGTTTTTT. The chain links TRBV2 to TRBJ1-4, with a possible D match to TRBD1 (5 bases). V lost 6 bases, J lost 6 bases, and 14 bases lay in between. Germline V gene lookup returns CDR1 SNHLY and CDR2 FYNNEI. The CDR3 has 14 amino acids.

The rearrangement links TRBV4-2 to TRBJ1-6, with TRBD1 matching over 7 bases. Unmatched junction bases numbered 10, after V lost 0 bases and J lost 14 bases. CDR3 length equals 15 residues. Germline V lookup: CDR1 LGHNA, CDR2 YNFKEQ. In nucleotides, the CDR3 is TGTGCCAGCAGCCAAGATGGGCAGGGGGACCTGTCCCTCCACTTT. Translated, it gives CASSQDGQGDLSLHF.

The chain combines TRBV7-9 with TRBJ1-1; D unresolved. Germline CDR1 SEHNR, CDR2 FQNEAQ (reference sequence). This CDR3 comprises 13 residues. Deletions cut 5 bases from V and 4 bases from J, with 11 bases between. The CDR3 loop reads CASSPGEGTEAFF. CDR3 bases: TGTGCCAGCAGCCCCGGGGAGGGCACTGAAGCTTTCTTT.

The chain uses TRBV6-2 or TRBV6-3 and TRBJ2-7, with D possibly TRBD1 on 6 matching bases. The germline gives CDR1 MNHEY, CDR2 SVGEGT. V was cut by 5 bases and J by 2 bases, with 13 bases left in between. This CDR3 comprises 14 residues. CDR3 sequence reads: CASSLRDTTYEQYF. CDR3 nucleotides: TGTGCCAGCAGTCTCCGGGACACTACCTACGAGCAGTACTTC.

The rearrangement uses TRBV6-5 and TRBJ2-4; 10 nucleotides line up with TRBD1. The CDR3 loop spans 15 amino acids. Germline V lookup: CDR1 MNHEY, CDR2 SVGAGI. J gave up 3 bases and V 4 bases, and 3 bases lay outside the gene matches. As DNA, the CDR3 is TGTGCCAGCAGTTCGGGACAGGGGAACAAAAACATTCAGTACTTC. The encoded protein is CASSSGQGNKNIQYF.

The gene calls are TRBV7-9 and TRBJ1-5; 9 nucleotides agree with TRBD1. This CDR3 spans 14 amino acids. Germline V lookup: CDR1 SEHNR, CDR2 FQNEAQ (reference sequence). Germline trimming cut 5 bases from V and 5 bases from J; bases unmatched to any gene: 4. Here the CDR3 DNA reads TGTGCCAGCAGCCCCGGGACAGGGTATCAGCCCCAGCATTTT. Its protein product is CASSPGTGYQPQHF.

V gene TRBV5-4 combines with J gene TRBJ2-7; possibly TRBD1 for D (5 bases). There are 13 residues in the CDR3. Germline V gene lookup returns CDR1 SGHNT and CDR2 YYREEE (reference sequence). The V gene lost 2 bases and the J gene lost 4 bases, with 10 bases spanning the gap. The CDR3 DNA sequence: TGTGCCAGCAGCTTTCAGGGAAGATACGAGCAGTACTTC. Amino acids: CASSFQGRYEQYF. Looking up the rest from reference TRBV5-4 and TRBJ2-7 gives the full variable domain: ETGVTQSPTHLIKTRGQQVTLRCSSQSGHNTVSWYQQALGQGPQFIFQYYREEENGRGNFPPRFSGLQFPNYSSELNVNALELDDSALYLCASSFQGRYEQYFGPGTRLTVT.

This clone was observed a few times. The gene calls are TRBV6-5 and TRBJ2-5; 8 bases match TRBD1. V dropped 6 bases and J dropped 4; count of bases not matched to a gene: 4. CDR3 length: 13 residues. Germline CDR1 MNHEY, CDR2 SVGAGI. In DNA form, the CDR3 reads TGTGCCAGCAGGTCAGGGGGCGGAGAGACCCAGTACTTC. This gives the protein CASRSGGGETQYF.

This clone turned up a few times. V and J are TRBV18 and TRBJ1-2; D perhaps matches TRBD1 (5 bases). CDR3 length: 15 amino acids. V lost 4 bases to trimming and J lost 0 bases, with 12 bases between them. Germline V CDR1 and CDR2: KGHSH, LQKENI. CDR3 in amino acids: CASSQTDSANYGYTF. The CDR3 DNA sequence: TGTGCCAGCTCACAAACCGACAGTGCTAACTATGGCTACACCTTC.

This clone was observed a single time. This chain uses TRBV2 with TRBJ2-5; D is ambiguous. In germline, CDR1 is SNHLY, CDR2 FYNNEI. V lost 6 bases to trimming and J lost 4 bases, with 12 bases between them. This CDR3 has 13 residues. This CDR3 reads CASSPQRAETQYF. The CDR3 region has the DNA TGTGCCAGCAGCCCCCAACGAGCAGAGACCCAGTACTTC. The full variable domain, rest sourced from reference TRBV2 and TRBJ2-5, is EPEVTQTPSHQVTQMGQEVILRCVPISNHLYFYWYRQILGQKVEFLVSFYNNEISEKSEIFDDQFSVERPDGSNFTLKIRSTKLEDSAMYFCASSPQRAETQYFGPGTRLLVL.

The J gene is TRBJ2-3, the V gene TRBV15; 7 bases agree with TRBD1. The CDR3 extends over 12 amino acids. CDR1 LNHNV and CDR2 YYDKDF come from the germline V gene (reference sequence). V lost 4 bases and J lost 8; bases outside the gene matches: 3. This CDR3 reads CATSKDRATQYF. In DNA form, the CDR3 reads TGTGCCACCAGCAAAGACAGGGCTACGCAGTATTTT.

The chain employs TRBV3-1 (or the pseudogene TRBV3-2) and TRBJ1-1, with D tentatively TRBD1 (5 bases). The CDR3 has 13 residues. Germline V CDR1 and CDR2: LGHDT, YNNKEL (reference sequence). The V end was cut by 4 bases, the J end by 6 bases, with 12 bases between. CDR3: CASSLGGDAEAFF. The CDR3 DNA reads TGTGCCAGCAGCCTCGGGGGGGACGCTGAAGCTTTCTTT.

The chain employs TRBV7-4 and TRBJ2-7, with 7 positions matching TRBD1. Germline V lookup: CDR1 SGHVT, CDR2 SQSDAQ. The CDR3 is made up of 17 amino acids. Trimming at V came to 5 bases and at J to 5 bases, leaving 18 bases not matched to a gene. The CDR3 nucleotides are TGTGCCAGCAGCAAGCACACCGGGACAGTCAGCCCCCACGAGCAGTACTTC. Translation: CASSKHTGTVSPHEQYF. Based on the CDR3 plus reference TRBV7-4 and TRBJ2-7, the full variable domain is GAGVSQSPRYKVAKRGRDVALRCDSISGHVTLYWYRQTLGQGSEVLTYSQSDAQRDKSGRPSGRFSAERPERSVSTLKIQRTEQGDSAVYLCASSKHTGTVSPHEQYFGPGTRLTVT.